The source of this TCR beta chain is a study of a mutant IDH1 vaccine in newly diagnosed glioma. Here immunoSEQ multiplex PCR was the method, and the copy in TCRdb shows in-frame clones only, minus some. Among about 60,000 clones listed, 84% were seen once. This CDR3 has 12 amino acids. V was cut by 7 bases and J by 4 bases, with 9 bases left in between. CDR1 SGDLS and CDR2 YYNGEE come from the germline V gene. Time point defined: week 11, during vaccination. In the vaccine, a single dose held 300 ug of the mutant IDH1 20-mer peptide, along with topical imiquimod. As for this clone: What it binds is unknown.

The sequence derives from a man aged 30-40 years with glioma. This sequence joins TRBV9 and TRBJ2-1, with D possibly matching TRBD2 (6 bases). The material was PBMCs, obtained from a glioma patient whose treatment included an IDH1 peptide vaccine. In DNA form, the CDR3 reads TGTGCCAGCGGGAGGACTTACAATGAGCAGTTCTTC. It translates to CASGRTYNEQFF.